Listed below are T cell receptor beta chains from one sample, sequenced in a study of T cell responses to AZD1222 COVID-19 vaccine. Measured with immunoSEQ multiplex PCR; TCRdb has only the in-frame clones, and not every one. The profile shows about 26,000 clones, 88% of them singletons. The sample in question was peripheral blood, obtained 28 days after the second AZD1222 dose. These receptors originate from an adult who received the AZD1222 COVID-19 vaccine. The CDR3 runs from the conserved cysteine through the conserved F or W. A D gene is named only where the DNA matches it firmly. Clone size appears in some rows only: once, few, many, or a class for an expanded clone.

TRBV28	.	TRBD1	TRBJ1-2	TGTGCCAGCACCTCTGGGACAGGCTATGGCTACACCTTC	CASTSGTGYGYTF
TRBV15	.	.	TRBJ2-1	TGTGCCACCAGTCGTCGCCCCGACAATGAGCAGTTCTTC	CATSRRPDNEQFF
TRBV28	.	.	TRBJ1-1	TGTGCCAGCAGTTACAGGGATAGGGTGGCTTTCTTT	CASSYRDRVAFF
TRBV4-3	.	.	TRBJ2-2	TGCGCCAGCAGCCAAGAACGAGCGCCAGTCACCGGGGAGCTGTTTTTT	CASSQERAPVTGELFF
TRBV27	.	TRBD1	TRBJ1-5	TGTGCCAGCAGCCGGACAGGGAATAGCAATCAGCCCCAGCATTTT	CASSRTGNSNQPQHF
TRBV12-3/TRBV12-4	.	.	TRBJ2-2	TGTGCCAGCAGTACCGGACAGGGGGAGCTGTTTTTT	CASSTGQGELFF
TRBV5-1	.	TRBD1	TRBJ1-1	TGCGCCAGCAGCTTGCAGGGGGCTAACACTGAAGCTTTCTTT	CASSLQGANTEAFF
TRBV5-4	.	.	TRBJ1-1	TGTGCCAGCAGCACGCCGGGACGATCAAACACTGAAGCTTTCTTT	CASSTPGRSNTEAFF
TRBV11-3	.	.	TRBJ1-3	TGTGCCAGCAGCTCCGGAGGAAACACCATATATTTT	CASSSGGNTIYF
TRBV24-1	once	.	TRBJ1-5	TGTGCCACCAGTGAGGGGGGTATCAATCAGCCCCAGCATTTT	CATSEGGINQPQHF
TRBV6-5	.	TRBD1	TRBJ1-6	TGTGCCAGCAGCCAGAGACAGGGTGATTCACCCCTCCACTTT	CASSQRQGDSPLHF
TRBV5-8	.	TRBD1	TRBJ2-7	TGTGCCAGCAGCGTCCCCGGGACAGGGGGCGACGAGCAGTACTTC	CASSVPGTGGDEQYF
TRBV6-6	.	TRBD1	TRBJ1-4	TGTGCCAGCAGTCCCTCTTCAGGGGGTTACGGTGAAAAACTGTTTTTT	CASSPSSGGYGEKLFF
TRBV5-1	.	.	TRBJ2-1	TGCGCCAGCAGCTTGTTGCCCCAGAGGGAGCAGTTCTTC	CASSLLPQREQFF
TRBV19	.	.	TRBJ1-6	TGTGCCAGTAGTTACTCTCAGGGAGGCAATTCACCCCTCCACTTT	CASSYSQGGNSPLHF
TRBV18	.	.	TRBJ1-1	TGTGCCAGCTCACTTCACAAGAACACTGAAGCTTTCTTT	CASSLHKNTEAFF
TRBV28	.	.	TRBJ1-4	TGTGCCTGTTCACCGGACCCAGGGGCTGGAAAACTGTTTTTT	CACSPDPGAGKLFF
TRBV19	.	.	TRBJ2-5	TGTGCCAGTGGACCCCGGGACGGCGGGGAGACCCAGTACTTC	CASGPRDGGETQYF
TRBV7-2	.	.	TRBJ2-7	TGTGCCAGCAGCACCCGTCTTGGAGAGCAGTACTTC	CASSTRLGEQYF
TRBV19	.	.	TRBJ1-5	TGTGCCAGTAGTAATAGCCCCGGGGGCATGTATAGCAATCAGCCCCAGCATTTT	CASSNSPGGMYSNQPQHF